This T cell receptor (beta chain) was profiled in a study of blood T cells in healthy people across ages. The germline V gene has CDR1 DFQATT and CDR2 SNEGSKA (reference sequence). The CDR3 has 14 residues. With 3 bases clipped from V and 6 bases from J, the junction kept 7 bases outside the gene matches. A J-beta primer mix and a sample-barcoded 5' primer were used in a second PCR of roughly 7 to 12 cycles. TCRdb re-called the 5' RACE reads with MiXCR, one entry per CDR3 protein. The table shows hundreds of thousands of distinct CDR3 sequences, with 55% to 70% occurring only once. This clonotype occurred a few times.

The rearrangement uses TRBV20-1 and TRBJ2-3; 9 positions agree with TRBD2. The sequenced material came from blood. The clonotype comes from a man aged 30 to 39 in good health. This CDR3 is CSASGTSLTDTQYF. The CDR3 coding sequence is TGCAGTGCTAGTGGGACTAGCCTAACCGATACGCAGTATTTT.